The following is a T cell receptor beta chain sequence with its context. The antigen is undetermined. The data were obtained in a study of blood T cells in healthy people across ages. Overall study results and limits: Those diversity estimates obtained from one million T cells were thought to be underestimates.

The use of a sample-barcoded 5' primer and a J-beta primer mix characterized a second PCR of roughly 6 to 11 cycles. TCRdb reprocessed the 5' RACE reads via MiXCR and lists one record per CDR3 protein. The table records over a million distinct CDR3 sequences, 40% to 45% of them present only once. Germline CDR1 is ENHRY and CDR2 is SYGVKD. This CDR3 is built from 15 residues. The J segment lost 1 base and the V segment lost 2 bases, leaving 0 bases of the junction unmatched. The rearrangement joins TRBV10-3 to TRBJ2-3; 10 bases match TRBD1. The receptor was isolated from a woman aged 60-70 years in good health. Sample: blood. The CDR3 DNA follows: TGTGCCATCAGTGAGGGGACAGGGGGCACAGATACGCAGTATTTT. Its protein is CAISEGTGGTDTQYF.